These 7 T cell receptor beta chains originate from one sample sequenced in a study of CD8 T cells in ankylosing spondylitis. General observations from the study: Typical of ankylosing spondylitis blood, it appeared, was a TCR beta motif of 7 or 8 highly homologous variants.

No antigen has been assigned to these receptors. TCRdb recomputed calls from the 5' RACE reads with MiXCR, one row per CDR3 protein. There are about 460,000 distinct CDR3 sequences in the sample; over 4% occur only once, and under 4.5% lies in the top ten. Sample: blood, either unsorted or a sorted T cell fraction (not recorded which). The receptor set was obtained from a male donor with ankylosing spondylitis.

This clonotype was recorded at least ten times. The J gene is TRBJ1-1, the V gene TRBV20-1, with TRBD1 identical over 7 bases. The CDR3 is 14 amino acids. The V gene's germline CDR1 is DFQATT and CDR2 SNEGSKA (reference sequence). V dropped 6 bases and J dropped 0; count of bases not matched to a gene: 7. CDR3 residues: CSARGQLMNTEAFF. The CDR3, as DNA: TGCAGTGCAAGGGGACAGCTTATGAACACTGAAGCTTTCTTT.

This clonotype was seen many times. This rearrangement joins TRBV20-1 to TRBJ2-5, with TRBD1 identical over 9 bases. CDR1 and CDR2 from the germline V gene are DFQATT and SNEGSKA (reference sequence). This CDR3 has 15 residues. After removal of 4 bases from V and 0 bases from J, the junction contained 6 bases not matched to a gene. CDR3 in amino acids: CSAKGDRAYQETQYF. Here the CDR3 DNA reads TGCAGTGCTAAGGGGGACAGGGCGTACCAAGAGACCCAGTACTTC.

This clonotype was recorded many times. The chain employs TRBV5-1 and TRBJ1-2; D is uncertain. Trimming cost V 4 bases and J 1 base, with 8 bases left between them. The CDR3 is 13 amino acids. Germline values: CDR1 SGHRS, CDR2 YFSETQ. CDR3 nucleotides: TGCGCCAGCAGCCCCTTGAATAACTATGGCTACACCTTC. Protein sequence: CASSPLNNYGYTF.

Ten or more counts support this clonotype. This chain connects TRBV20-1 to TRBJ2-7; D perhaps matches TRBD2 (6 bases). The CDR3 extends over 12 amino acids. The ends were cut back, 6 bases at V and 6 bases at J, with 15 bases in the middle. Germline V lookup: CDR1 DFQATT, CDR2 SNEGSKA (reference sequence). CDR3: CSASGLGGEQYF. The CDR3 nucleotides are TGCAGTGCCTCGGGACTTGGGGGCGAGCAGTACTTC.

This clonotype was counted many times. The chain carries TRBV6-1 and TRBJ2-3; tentatively, D is TRBD1 or TRBD2 (6 bases each). Germline V gene lookup returns CDR1 MNHNS and CDR2 SASEGT. The CDR3 runs to 15 residues. Trimming shortened V by 6 bases and J by 0 bases, and 13 bases separated the two germline ends. The CDR3 region is CASSPRGPSTDTQYF. The CDR3 nucleotides read TGTGCCAGCAGCCCTCGGGGGCCGAGCACAGATACGCAGTATTTT.

This clonotype showed up many times. The chain has TRBV14 and TRBJ2-1, with 7 bases that match TRBD2. Looked up from germline, CDR1 is SGHDN and CDR2 is FVKESK. The CDR3 runs to 16 residues. V gave up 3 bases and J gave up 0 bases; unmatched junction bases: 5. CDR3 coding DNA: TGTGCCAGCAGCCAGGAGCGGGGTCGCTCCTACAATGAGCAGTTCTTC. It translates to CASSQERGRSYNEQFF. The whole variable domain, remainder taken from reference TRBV14 and TRBJ2-1, is EAGVTQFPSHSVIEKGQTVTLRCDPISGHDNLYWYRRVMGKEIKFLLHFVKESKQDESGMPNNRFLAERTGGTYSTLKVQPAELEDSGVYFCASSQERGRSYNEQFFGPGTRLTVL.

At least ten counts were recorded for this clonotype. The V call is TRBV4-2, the J call TRBJ2-7; D not resolved. This CDR3 comprises 15 residues. Trimming pared 0 bases from V and 4 bases from J, leaving 13 bases between. CDR1 is LGHNA, CDR2 YNFKEQ, per germline. CDR3 amino acids: CASSQESRATYEQYF. The CDR3 DNA reads as TGTGCCAGCAGCCAAGAATCCCGGGCTACGTACGAGCAGTACTTC.